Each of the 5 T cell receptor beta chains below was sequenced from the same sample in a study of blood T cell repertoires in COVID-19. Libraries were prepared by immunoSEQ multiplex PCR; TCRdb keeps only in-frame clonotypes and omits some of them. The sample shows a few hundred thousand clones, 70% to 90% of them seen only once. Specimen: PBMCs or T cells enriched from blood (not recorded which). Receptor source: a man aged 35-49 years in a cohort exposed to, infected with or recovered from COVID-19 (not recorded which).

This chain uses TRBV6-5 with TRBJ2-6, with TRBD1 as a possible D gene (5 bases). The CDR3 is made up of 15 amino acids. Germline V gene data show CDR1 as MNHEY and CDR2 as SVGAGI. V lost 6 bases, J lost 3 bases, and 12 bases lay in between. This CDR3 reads CASSYSGLGANVLTF. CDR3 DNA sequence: TGTGCCAGCAGCTATTCAGGGCTTGGGGCCAACGTCCTGACTTTC.

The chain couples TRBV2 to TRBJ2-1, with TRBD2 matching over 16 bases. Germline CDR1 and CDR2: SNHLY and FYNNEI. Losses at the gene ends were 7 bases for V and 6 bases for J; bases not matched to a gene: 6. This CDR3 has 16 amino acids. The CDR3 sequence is CASTPGTSGRGNEQFF. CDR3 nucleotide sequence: TGTGCCAGCACTCCCGGGACTAGCGGGAGGGGCAATGAGCAGTTCTTC.

The CDR3 coding sequence is TGCAGCGTTGCCATTGTGGAGGGTTTAGCTTTCTTT. Translation: CSVAIVEGLAFF. The gene calls are TRBV29-1 and TRBJ1-1; D is unresolved. There are 12 residues in the CDR3. CDR1 is SQVTM, CDR2 ANQGSEA, per germline. Trimming stripped 4 bases from V and 10 bases from J, with 16 bases between.

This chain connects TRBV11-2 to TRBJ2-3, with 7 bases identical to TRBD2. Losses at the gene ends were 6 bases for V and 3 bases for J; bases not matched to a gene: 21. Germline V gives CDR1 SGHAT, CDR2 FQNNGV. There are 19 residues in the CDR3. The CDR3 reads CASSPQPWEGFSLTDTQYF. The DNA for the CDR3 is TGTGCCAGCAGTCCCCAGCCGTGGGAGGGGTTCAGTTTAACAGATACGCAGTATTTT.

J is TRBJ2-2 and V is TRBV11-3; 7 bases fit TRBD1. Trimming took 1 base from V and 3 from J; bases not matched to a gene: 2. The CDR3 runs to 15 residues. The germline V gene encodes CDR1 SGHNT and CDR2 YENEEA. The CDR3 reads CASSLGQGDTGELFF. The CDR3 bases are TGTGCCAGCAGCTTAGGCCAGGGGGACACCGGGGAGCTGTTTTTT.